This T cell receptor (beta chain) was observed in a study of human T cells and chemical hapten exposure (dated by TCRdb to the early 2020s). Describing the broader study: For sensitization, 2% DPC in acetone was applied to a 2 cm by 2 cm area of upper inner arm skin. Throughout the study period of roughly 24 weeks, patients also received therapeutic DPC doses to the scalp every week. Patch tests used Finn chambers with 0.01% DPC on the upper back, scored after 6 days by International Contact Dermatitis Research Group standards. The mostly female patient cohort included alopecia areata with under or over 50% scalp involvement, alopecia totalis and alopecia universalis. Libraries were pooled for sequencing, and variation in per-sample TCR yields was attributed mainly to small differences in library volumes within the pool. Peripheral blood TCR repertoire changes were tracked in vivo in alopecia patients during primary and secondary sensitization to the hapten diphenylcyclopropenone (DPC). Patient blood was sampled pre-sensitization (week 0) and at 2, 6 and about 24 weeks after DPC sensitization. For TCR sequencing, blood came from 25 to 30 alopecia patients at anywhere from one to four time points (pre-sensitization, 2, 6 and 24 weeks). General study outcomes and caveats: Alopecia, a presumed autoimmune disease, was present in all patients, so the immune response of the patients might differ from that of healthy individuals. Repeated subsampling changed both the strength of the expansion versus patch-test correlation and the threshold at which that correlation became significant. The number of PT1 expanded TCRs positively correlated with patch test score, significant at thresholds 8, 16 and 32 but not 4. Compared with pre-sensitization or healthy control sets, expanded TCRs formed significantly more large CDR3 similarity clusters, which is consistent with antigen-driven responses. No change with DPC sensitization was found in the number of TCRs above 1 in 1000 frequency, and no evidence of global repertoire structure alterations was found.

From V the trimming removes 6 bases and from J it removes 7 bases, while the gene matches leave 9 bases of the junction unaccounted for. The CDR3 runs 14 amino acids, cysteine and phenylalanine included. Only the CDR3 DNA stays, 42 bases, in frame from base 1. From the germline V gene, CDR1 is MNHNS and CDR2 is SASEGT. This clonotype was picked up many times. The antigen this receptor binds is unknown. Per-nucleotide qualities are absent, and no much larger clonotype sits a single base away. In light of the paper, this sample's time point label describes: patch test 2, 6 weeks after DPC sensitization. This sample's treatment or condition label indicates: therapeutic diphenylcyclopropenone sensitization with weekly scalp DPC. At every patch-test visit, the blood draw took place before the patch test was put on. To be eligible, patients had to be aged 18 to 70, diagnosed with alopecia and judged suitable for DPC therapy, while pregnant patients were excluded. Total RNA was isolated from unfractionated whole blood collected in Tempus Blood RNA tubes.

The library was produced with RACE. The sample was run on a NextSeq 500. During library preparation, unique molecular identifiers were attached to individual cDNA molecules so that TCRs could be counted in a quantitative, reproducible way. From each blood RNA sample, both TCR alpha and TCR beta chains were sequenced. The paper's data handling went like this. The median number of TCRs per sample was roughly 94,000, ranging from about 20,000 to 750,000. V, J and CDR3 annotation of the TCR reads was performed with the Decombinator software suite. For PS versus PT1 abundance plots, all samples were subsampled to the same number of TCRs (28,000). TCRs were defined as expanded if absent before sensitization and observed at least eight times at the 2-week time point. In-frame beta chains were kept once TCRdb had trimmed the public reads at Q25 with fastp and called clones with MiXCR. Duplicate CDR3 protein sequences are folded into a single record with the most common DNA and genes. The V and J calls here are based on TCRdb, not the publication. The sample table records about 380,000 distinct CDR3 sequences; about 6% of these occur just once. The top ten clonotypes cover more than 5.5% of the sample.

This receptor chain uses TRBV6-1 and TRBJ1-5, with 7 bases in between that match TRBD1. The sequenced sample was whole blood, obtained in connection with sensitization to the hapten diphenylcyclopropenone (DPC). This receptor was taken from a woman younger than 35 with alopecia areata. Some clones in this sample may be carry-over from other donors' samples. The DNA sequence is given as TGTGCCAGCAGCCAGGGGGATGTAGCCCAGCCCCAGCATTTT. It codes for CASSQGDVAQPQHF.